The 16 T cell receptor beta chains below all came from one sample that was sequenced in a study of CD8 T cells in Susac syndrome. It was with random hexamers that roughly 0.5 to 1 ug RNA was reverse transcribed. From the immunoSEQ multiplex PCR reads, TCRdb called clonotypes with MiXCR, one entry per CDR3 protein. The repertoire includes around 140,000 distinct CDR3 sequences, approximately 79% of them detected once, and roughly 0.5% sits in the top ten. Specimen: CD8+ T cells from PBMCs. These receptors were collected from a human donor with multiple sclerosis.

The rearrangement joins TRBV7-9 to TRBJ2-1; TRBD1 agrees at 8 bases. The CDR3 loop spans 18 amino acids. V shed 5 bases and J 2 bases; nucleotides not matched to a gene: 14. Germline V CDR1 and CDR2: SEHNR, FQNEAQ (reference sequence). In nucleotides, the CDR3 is TGTGCCAGCAGCCAGAAATGGACAGGGACCACGACCTACAATGAGCAGTTCTTC. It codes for CASSQKWTGTTTYNEQFF. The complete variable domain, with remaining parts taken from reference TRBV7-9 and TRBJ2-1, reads DTGVSQNPRHKITKRGQNVTFRCDPISEHNRLYWYRQTLGQGPEFLTYFQNEAQLEKSRLLSDRFSAERPKGSFSTLEIQRTEQGDSAMYLCASSQKWTGTTTYNEQFFGPGTRLTVL.

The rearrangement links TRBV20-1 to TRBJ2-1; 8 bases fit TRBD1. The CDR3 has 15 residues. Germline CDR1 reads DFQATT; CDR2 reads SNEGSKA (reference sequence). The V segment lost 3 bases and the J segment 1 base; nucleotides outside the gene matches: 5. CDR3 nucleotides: TGCAGTGCTAGTTTCCGGGACAGGTCCTACAATGAGCAGTTCTTC. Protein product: CSASFRDRSYNEQFF.

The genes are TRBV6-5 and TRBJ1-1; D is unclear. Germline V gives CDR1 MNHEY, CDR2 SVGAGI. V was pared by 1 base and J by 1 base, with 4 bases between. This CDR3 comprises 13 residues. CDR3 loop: CASSYYGNTEAFF. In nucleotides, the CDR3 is TGTGCCAGCAGTTACTACGGGAACACTGAAGCTTTCTTT.

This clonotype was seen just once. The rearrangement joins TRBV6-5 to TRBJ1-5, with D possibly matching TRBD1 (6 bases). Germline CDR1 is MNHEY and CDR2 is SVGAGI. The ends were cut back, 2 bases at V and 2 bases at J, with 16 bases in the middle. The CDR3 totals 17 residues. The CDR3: CASSYGPGGGGNQPQHF. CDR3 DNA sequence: TGTGCCAGCAGTTACGGCCCCGGCGGGGGCGGCAATCAGCCCCAGCATTTT.

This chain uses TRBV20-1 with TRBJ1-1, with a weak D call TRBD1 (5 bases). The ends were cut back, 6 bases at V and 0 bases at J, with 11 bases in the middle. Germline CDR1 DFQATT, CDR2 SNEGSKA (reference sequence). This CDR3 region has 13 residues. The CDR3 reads CSAFAGMNTEAFF. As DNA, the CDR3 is TGCAGTGCCTTCGCAGGGATGAACACTGAAGCTTTCTTT.

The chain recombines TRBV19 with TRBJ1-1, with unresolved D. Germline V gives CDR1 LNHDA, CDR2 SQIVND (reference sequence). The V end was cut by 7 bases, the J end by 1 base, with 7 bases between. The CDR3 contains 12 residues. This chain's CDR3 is CASTAGNTEAFF. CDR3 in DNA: TGTGCCAGTACCGCCGGGAACACTGAAGCTTTCTTT.

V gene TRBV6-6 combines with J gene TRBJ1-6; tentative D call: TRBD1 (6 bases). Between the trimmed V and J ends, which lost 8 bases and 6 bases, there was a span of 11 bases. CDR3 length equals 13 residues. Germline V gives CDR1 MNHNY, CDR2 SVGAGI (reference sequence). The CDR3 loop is CASATGFNSPLHF. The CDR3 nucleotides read TGTGCCAGCGCGACAGGCTTTAATTCACCCCTCCACTTT.

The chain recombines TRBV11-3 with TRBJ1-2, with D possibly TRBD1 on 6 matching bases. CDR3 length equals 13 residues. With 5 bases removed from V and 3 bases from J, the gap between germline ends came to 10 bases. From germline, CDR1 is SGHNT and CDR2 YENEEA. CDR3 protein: CASSPEGDYGYTF. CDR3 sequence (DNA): TGTGCCAGCAGCCCCGAGGGGGACTATGGCTACACCTTC. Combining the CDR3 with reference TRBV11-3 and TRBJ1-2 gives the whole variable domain EAGVVQSPRYKIIEKKQPVAFWCNPISGHNTLYWYLQNLGQGPELLIRYENEEAVDDSQLPKDRFSAERLKGVDSTLKIQPAELGDSAVYLCASSPEGDYGYTFGSGTRLTVV.

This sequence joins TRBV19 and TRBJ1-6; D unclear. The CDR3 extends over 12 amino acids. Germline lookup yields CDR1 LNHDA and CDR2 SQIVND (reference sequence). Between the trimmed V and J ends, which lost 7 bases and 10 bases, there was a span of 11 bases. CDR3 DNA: TGTGCCAGTAATGGTGTGGGATCACCCCTCCACTTT. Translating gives CASNGVGSPLHF.

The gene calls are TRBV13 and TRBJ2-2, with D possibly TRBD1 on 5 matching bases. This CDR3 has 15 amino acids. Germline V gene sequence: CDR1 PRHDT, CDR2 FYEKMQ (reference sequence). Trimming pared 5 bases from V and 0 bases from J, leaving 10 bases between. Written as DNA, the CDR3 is TGTGCCAGCAGCATTGGACAACCGAACACCGGGGAGCTGTTTTTT. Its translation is CASSIGQPNTGELFF. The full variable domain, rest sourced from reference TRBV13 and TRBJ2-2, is AAGVIQSPRHLIKEKRETATLKCYPIPRHDTVYWYQQGPGQDPQFLISFYEKMQSDKGSIPDRFSAQQFSDYHSELNMSSLELGDSALYFCASSIGQPNTGELFFGEGSRLTVL.

The CDR3 DNA sequence: TGTGCCACCAGCTACACCGGGACAGGGATCTACGAGCAGTACTTC. Its protein is CATSYTGTGIYEQYF. The rearrangement joins TRBV15 to TRBJ2-7; 9 nucleotides line up with TRBD1. The CDR3 covers 15 residues. Trimming removed 5 bases from V and 3 bases from J; junction bases left unmatched: 8. Germline V gene sequence: CDR1 LNHNV, CDR2 YYDKDF (reference sequence).

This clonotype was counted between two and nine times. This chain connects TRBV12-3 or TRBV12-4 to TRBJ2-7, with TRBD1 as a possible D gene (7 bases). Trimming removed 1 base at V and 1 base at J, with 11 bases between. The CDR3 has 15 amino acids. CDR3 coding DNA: TGTGCCAGCAGTTTAGAGACAGGGACTTCCTACGAGCAGTACTTC. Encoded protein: CASSLETGTSYEQYF.

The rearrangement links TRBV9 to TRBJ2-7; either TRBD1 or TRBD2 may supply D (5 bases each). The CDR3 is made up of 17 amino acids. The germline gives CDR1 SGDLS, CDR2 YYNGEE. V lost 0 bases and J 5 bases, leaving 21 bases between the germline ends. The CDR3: CASSVEAEPSGTDEQYF. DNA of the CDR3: TGTGCCAGCAGCGTAGAGGCGGAGCCATCAGGGACGGACGAGCAGTACTTC.

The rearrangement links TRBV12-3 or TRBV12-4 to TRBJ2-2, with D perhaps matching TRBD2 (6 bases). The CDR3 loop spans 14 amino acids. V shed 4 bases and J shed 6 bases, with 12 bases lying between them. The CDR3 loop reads CASSWRVEAGELFF. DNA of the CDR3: TGTGCCAGCAGTTGGAGGGTAGAGGCCGGGGAGCTGTTTTTT.

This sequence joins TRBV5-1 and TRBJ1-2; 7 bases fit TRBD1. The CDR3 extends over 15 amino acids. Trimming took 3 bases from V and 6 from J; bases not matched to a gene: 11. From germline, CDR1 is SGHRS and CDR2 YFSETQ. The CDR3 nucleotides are TGCGCCAGCAGCTCAGACCTCGACAGGGAGGATGGCTACACCTTC. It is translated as CASSSDLDREDGYTF.

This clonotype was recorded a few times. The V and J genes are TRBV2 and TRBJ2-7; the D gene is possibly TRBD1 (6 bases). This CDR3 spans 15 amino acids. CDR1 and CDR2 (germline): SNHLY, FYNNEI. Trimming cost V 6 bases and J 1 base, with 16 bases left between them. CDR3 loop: CASRKTGGASYEQYV. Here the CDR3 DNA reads TGTGCCAGCAGGAAGACAGGTGGGGCTTCCTACGAGCAGTACGTC.